The 18 T cell receptor beta chains below all came from one sample that was sequenced in a study of T cell responses to AZD1222 COVID-19 vaccine. Some clones are missing from TCRdb's copy, which holds only in-frame ones; the method was immunoSEQ multiplex PCR. The table includes 30,000 to 35,000 clones, 85% to 90% detected once. Sequences were derived from peripheral blood, sampled 28 days after the second AZD1222 dose. The receptors were gathered from an adult who received the AZD1222 COVID-19 vaccine.

The chain links TRBV6-2 or TRBV6-3 to TRBJ2-7; D possibly matches TRBD1 or TRBD2 (6 bases each). The ends were cut back, 4 bases at V and 1 base at J, with 14 bases in the middle. Germline assignment: CDR1 MNHEY and CDR2 SVGEGT. The CDR3 runs 15 residues. CDR3 DNA sequence: TGTGCCAGCAGTTCTCCTAGGGGGGCTTCCTACGAGCAGTACTTC. Translating gives CASSSPRGASYEQYF.

The chain recombines TRBV7-2 with TRBJ2-3, with D uncertain. This CDR3 is built from 13 residues. The V gene's germline CDR1 is SGHTA and CDR2 FQGNSA. Trimming removed 0 bases from V and 4 bases from J, with 5 bases in between. The CDR3 DNA follows: TGTGCCAGCAGCTTAGCGCTAGCAGATACGCAGTATTTT. Protein sequence: CASSLALADTQYF. Filled out from reference TRBV7-2 and TRBJ2-3, the complete variable domain reads GAGVSQSPSNKVTEKGKDVELRCDPISGHTALYWYRQSLGQGLEFLIYFQGNSAPDKSGLPSDRFSAERTGGSVSTLTIQRTQQEDSAVYLCASSLALADTQYFGPGTRLTVL.

The gene calls are TRBV28 and TRBJ2-1; a possible D gene is TRBD1 (6 bases). Germline loops: CDR1 MDHEN, CDR2 SYDVKM. CDR3 length: 14 amino acids. V shed 5 bases and J shed 8 bases, with 16 bases lying between them. CDR3 loop: CASSLTFGGDEQFF. CDR3 nucleotides: TGTGCCAGCAGTCTCACTTTTGGGGGCGATGAGCAGTTCTTC.

This clone was recorded only once. This chain joins TRBV28 and TRBJ2-1; 16 nucleotides agree with TRBD2. CDR3 length: 19 amino acids. Losses at the gene ends were 5 bases for V and 4 bases for J; bases not matched to a gene: 11. Germline V gene data show CDR1 as MDHEN and CDR2 as SYDVKM. The CDR3 DNA sequence: TGTGCCAGCAGTCCGTTGGGGACTAGCGGGAGGGCCGCGTACAATGAGCAGTTCTTC. Translation gives CASSPLGTSGRAAYNEQFF.

The chain uses TRBV6-5 and TRBJ1-2; D call uncertain. There are 13 residues in the CDR3. The germline V gene encodes CDR1 MNHEY and CDR2 SVGAGI. V lost 0 bases, J lost 4 bases, and 6 bases lay in between. This CDR3 is CASSYSERYGYTF. As DNA, the CDR3 is TGTGCCAGCAGTTACTCTGAACGCTATGGCTACACCTTC.

The V and J genes are TRBV5-1 and TRBJ2-7; D not resolved. This CDR3 is 13 amino acids long. Germline V gene data show CDR1 as SGHRS and CDR2 as YFSETQ. Trimming pared 5 bases from V and 7 bases from J, leaving 16 bases between. The CDR3 sequence is CASSGLDVIEQYF. The CDR3 DNA reads as TGCGCCAGCAGTGGGTTAGATGTGATTGAGCAGTACTTC. Looking up the rest from reference TRBV5-1 and TRBJ2-7 gives the full variable domain: KAGVTQTPRYLIKTRGQQVTLSCSPISGHRSVSWYQQTPGQGLQFLFEYFSETQRNKGNFPGRFSGRQFSNSRSEMNVSTLELGDSALYLCASSGLDVIEQYFGPGTRLTVT.

The chain joins TRBV11-2 to TRBJ2-1; maybe TRBD2 (7 bases). This CDR3 is 17 amino acids long. Germline CDR1 and CDR2: SGHAT and FQNNGV. V lost 5 bases, J lost 3 bases, and 20 bases lay in between. CDR3: CASSRRSGGGHYNEQFF. CDR3 DNA sequence: TGTGCCAGCAGCCGAAGATCTGGGGGGGGGCACTACAATGAGCAGTTCTTC. Filled out from reference TRBV11-2 and TRBJ2-1, the complete variable domain reads EAGVAQSPRYKIIEKRQSVAFWCNPISGHATLYWYQQILGQGPKLLIQFQNNGVVDDSQLPKDRFSAERLKGVDSTLKIQPAKLEDSAVYLCASSRRSGGGHYNEQFFGPGTRLTVL.

The chain links TRBV7-9 to TRBJ1-2, with 10 bases lining up with TRBD1. Trimming cost V 2 bases and J 1 base; bases outside gene matches: 4. Germline V gives CDR1 SEHNR, CDR2 FQNEAQ (reference sequence). CDR3 length: 16 residues. DNA of the CDR3: TGTGCCAGCAGCTTACAGGGGGACAGGGGTAACTATGGCTACACCTTC. This gives the protein CASSLQGDRGNYGYTF.

The chain recombines TRBV5-1 with TRBJ1-4; possible D gene TRBD1, 5 bases. V lost 2 bases, J lost 8 bases, and 16 bases lay in between. The CDR3 spans 15 residues. CDR1 SGHRS and CDR2 YFSETQ come from the germline V gene. The DNA of the CDR3 is TGCGCCAGCAGCTTTACCGGGACGGTGGACGAAAAACTGTTTTTT. Residues: CASSFTGTVDEKLFF.

This clone was counted between two and nine times. This chain uses TRBV5-4 with TRBJ2-1; D remains ambiguous. The CDR3 has 11 amino acids. V gave up 4 bases and J gave up 4 bases, with 3 bases separating them. The germline CDR1 and CDR2 sequences are SGHNT and YYREEE (reference sequence). CDR3 protein: CASSLYNEQFF. The CDR3 region has the DNA TGTGCCAGCAGCCTATACAATGAGCAGTTCTTC.

This chain joins TRBV7-6 and TRBJ2-5; TRBD2 matches 13 bases. Germline V gene lookup returns CDR1 SGHVS and CDR2 FNYEAQ. Trimming at V came to 4 bases and at J to 5 bases, leaving 7 bases not matched to a gene. CDR3 size: 16 residues. CDR3 in amino acids: CASSSTSGRSWETQYF. The CDR3 nucleotides are TGTGCCAGCAGCTCGACTAGCGGGAGGTCCTGGGAGACCCAGTACTTC.

This clone is labeled as medium-sized. The rearrangement joins TRBV6-5 to TRBJ2-2; D unclear. Trimming shortened V by 0 bases and J by 5 bases, and 7 bases separated the two germline ends. The CDR3 totals 14 residues. Germline V lookup: CDR1 MNHEY, CDR2 SVGAGI. CDR3 sequence: CASSYSAETGELFF. The DNA for the CDR3 is TGTGCCAGCAGTTACTCGGCCGAGACCGGGGAGCTGTTTTTT.

This clone came up once. The chain combines TRBV9 with TRBJ2-7, with 8 bases that match TRBD2. With V trimmed by 2 bases and J by 4 bases, 5 bases remained unmatched. This CDR3 region has 14 residues. Germline V CDR1 and CDR2: SGDLS, YYNGEE. CDR3 loop: CASSVAGGKYEQYF. The CDR3 DNA reads TGTGCCAGCAGCGTTGCGGGAGGTAAATACGAGCAGTACTTC.

The chain has TRBV7-3 and TRBJ2-1; 10 bases align to TRBD2. Germline V gene sequence: CDR1 SGHTA, CDR2 FQGTGA. The CDR3 runs 17 residues. The V segment lost 2 bases and the J segment 1 base; nucleotides outside the gene matches: 5. In DNA, the CDR3 is TGTGCCAGCAGCTTAGCTAGCGGGAGTATTTCCTACAATGAGCAGTTCTTC. Its protein is CASSLASGSISYNEQFF.

The gene calls are TRBV5-1 and TRBJ1-2, with 10 bases lining up with TRBD1. The V and J ends lost 3 bases and 3 bases, in that order; junction bases with no gene match: 5. CDR3 size: 15 residues. CDR1 is SGHRS, CDR2 YFSETQ, per germline. CDR3 region: CASSWGTGADYGYTF. Here the CDR3 DNA reads TGCGCCAGCAGCTGGGGGACAGGGGCGGACTATGGCTACACCTTC.

The table lists this clone with a few counts. The chain links TRBV6-6 to TRBJ2-3; TRBD2 matches 12 bases. Germline V gene sequence: CDR1 MNHNY, CDR2 SVGAGI (reference sequence). This CDR3 spans 16 amino acids. The junction had 9 bases not matched to a gene; V was cut back by 5 bases and J by 6 bases. The CDR3 DNA is TGTGCCAGCAGTCGAAATCCGACTAGCGGGGGTGATACGCAGTATTTT. Protein sequence: CASSRNPTSGGDTQYF.

This rearrangement joins TRBV28 to TRBJ1-4; maybe TRBD1 (5 bases). Germline CDR1 reads MDHEN; CDR2 reads SYDVKM. The V end was cut by 6 bases, the J end by 6 bases, with 17 bases between. The CDR3 is 15 residues long. The CDR3 DNA reads as TGTGCCAGCAGCCCCCCGGGACGTAAGCATGAAAAACTGTTTTTT. This encodes CASSPPGRKHEKLFF.

This chain connects TRBV30 to TRBJ2-3; tentatively, D is TRBD2 (6 bases). The V and J ends lost 5 bases and 6 bases respectively, with 15 bases between them. Germline V CDR1 and CDR2: GTSNPN, SVGIG (reference sequence). This CDR3 region has 13 residues. The CDR3 DNA reads TGTGCCTGGTGGGGCGGGGCTCGGGATACGCAGTATTTT. Translation: CAWWGGARDTQYF.